The 26 T cell receptor beta chains reported below all come from one sample, sequenced in a study of human T cells and chemical hapten exposure (dated by TCRdb to about 2021). This sample's time point label indicates: healthy volunteer bleed at 6 weeks. Unfractionated whole blood was collected in Tempus Blood RNA tubes, and total RNA was extracted from that blood. Library preparation employed RACE. For sequencing, a NextSeq 500 was employed. The raw public data were reprocessed by TCRdb itself: fastp quality trimming at Q25, MiXCR clonotype calling, in-frame beta chains only. Records with the same CDR3 protein are collapsed into one entry carrying the most frequent genes and DNA. This sample holds some 78,000 distinct CDR3 sequences; 8.6% were observed only once. Roughly 1.5% of the sample is held by the ten biggest clonotypes. What was sequenced was whole blood. The receptors stem from a male donor in good health. Some clones in this sample may be carry-over from other donors' samples.

In its sample, this clonotype was seen many times. The rearrangement links TRBV25-1 to TRBJ2-6; D is unresolved. The CDR3 has 15 amino acids. Between the trimmed V and J ends, which lost 4 bases and 2 bases, there was a span of 9 bases. In germline, CDR1 is MGHDK, CDR2 SYGVNS. Here the CDR3 reads CASSARRTGANVLTF. The CDR3, as DNA: TGTGCCAGCAGTGCGCGTCGGACTGGGGCCAACGTCCTGACTTTC.

Only a few counts were recorded for this clonotype. This rearrangement joins TRBV6-5 to TRBJ1-1; 7 nucleotides match TRBD1. The CDR3 spans 18 residues. The ends lost 2 bases at V and 2 bases at J; junction bases unmatched: 14. Looked up from germline, CDR1 is MNHEY and CDR2 is SVGAGI. CDR3 region: CASSYPTGTIGKNTEAFF. In DNA form, the CDR3 reads TGTGCCAGCAGTTACCCGACAGGGACTATCGGCAAAAACACTGAAGCTTTCTTT.

This clonotype showed up just once. The rearrangement joins TRBV14 to TRBJ2-3; D unresolved. The CDR3 covers 11 residues. V lost 1 base to trimming and J lost 8 bases, with 4 bases between them. Germline assignment: CDR1 SGHDN and CDR2 FVKESK. This CDR3 reads CASSQGGTQYF. CDR3 sequence (DNA): TGTGCCAGCAGCCAAGGTGGTACGCAGTATTTT.

The table lists this clonotype with many counts. The gene calls are TRBV6-2 or TRBV6-3 and TRBJ1-5; 11 bases are a match to TRBD1. V lost 8 bases, J lost 7 bases, and 7 bases stayed unmatched. The V gene's germline CDR1 is MNHEY and CDR2 SVGEGT. The CDR3 has 14 residues. The CDR3 nucleotides read TGTGCCAGCCGGACAGGGGGCTTGGACCAGCCCCAGCATTTT. This encodes CASRTGGLDQPQHF.

There are a few counts of this clonotype. The junction departs from the called germline gene at one end, perhaps through a read error. The chain has TRBV12-3 or TRBV12-4 and TRBJ1-1; D not certain. The CDR3 has 15 amino acids. CDR3 in amino acids: CASSSFRAMNTEALF. Here the CDR3 DNA reads TGTGCCAGCAGTTCGTTTCGTGCCATGAACACTGAAGCTCTCTTT.

This clonotype has a handful of counts. The rearrangement uses TRBV7-3 and TRBJ2-1; 11 bases are shared with TRBD2. Germline V gene lookup returns CDR1 SGHTA and CDR2 FQGTGA. The CDR3 length is 14 residues. The ends lost 7 bases at V and 5 bases at J; junction bases unmatched: 4. As DNA, the CDR3 is TGTGCCAGCAAACTAGCGGGGGCAAACAATGAGCAGTTCTTC. Its translation: CASKLAGANNEQFF.

This clonotype was seen repeatedly, ten times or more. The V call is TRBV11-2, the J call TRBJ1-4, with 7 bases aligning to TRBD1. V lost 4 bases and J lost 5; bases outside the gene matches: 7. This CDR3 is 15 amino acids long. The germline CDR1 and CDR2 sequences are SGHAT and FQNNGV. CDR3 in amino acids: CASSSRDSINEKLFF. The CDR3 bases are TGTGCCAGCAGCTCGCGGGACAGTATAAATGAAAAACTGTTTTTT.

This clonotype came up a few times. V is TRBV12-3 or TRBV12-4 and J is TRBJ1-2; 10 bases are shared with TRBD1. The CDR3 has 17 residues. V was pared by 2 bases and J by 1 base, with 7 bases of the junction left unmatched. The CDR3 spells CASSLFGTGEGNYGYTF. For the CDR3, the DNA is TGTGCCAGCAGTTTATTCGGGACAGGGGAGGGTAACTATGGCTACACCTTC.

Only a few counts were recorded for this clonotype. The chain recombines TRBV6-6 with TRBJ2-3; 10 bases map to TRBD2. The length of the CDR3 is 13 residues. J was trimmed by 5 bases and V by 11 bases; bases with no gene match: 7. CDR1 and CDR2 from the germline V gene are MNHNY and SVGAGI (reference sequence). This CDR3 is CAVSGGAGDTQYF. CDR3 DNA sequence: TGTGCCGTCAGCGGGGGGGCCGGAGATACGCAGTATTTT.

This clonotype was seen many times. V and J are TRBV12-3 or TRBV12-4 and TRBJ2-1; 8 nucleotides align to TRBD2. V dropped 0 bases and J dropped 8; count of bases not matched to a gene: 3. The CDR3 is made up of 14 amino acids. In DNA, the CDR3 is TGTGCCAGCAGTTTAGCGGGGACTAGGGATGAGCAGTTCTTC. This sequence encodes CASSLAGTRDEQFF.

This clonotype was detected many times. The J gene is TRBJ2-3, the V gene TRBV6-6; D perhaps matches TRBD1 (6 bases). The ends were cut back, 7 bases at V and 5 bases at J, with 19 bases in the middle. Per germline, CDR1 MNHNY and CDR2 SVGAGI (reference sequence). The CDR3 spans 15 residues. The CDR3 DNA reads as TGTGCCAGCATCGAGAGAGAGGGGGTCGGAGATACGCAGTATTTT. Its translation is CASIEREGVGDTQYF.

V gene TRBV11-2 combines with J gene TRBJ2-6; the match to TRBD2 covers 12 bases. The CDR3 contains 19 residues. The germline CDR1 and CDR2 sequences are SGHAT and FQNNGV. The junction had 10 bases not matched to a gene; V was cut back by 5 bases and J by 2 bases. The CDR3 spells CASSTPSGRAQTGANVLTF. The CDR3 region has the DNA TGTGCCAGCAGCACCCCTAGCGGGAGGGCCCAAACTGGGGCCAACGTCCTGACTTTC.

This clonotype was detected many times. The rearrangement uses TRBV5-1 and TRBJ2-3; possibly TRBD1 or TRBD2 for D (5 bases each). Trimming took off 4 bases at V and 1 base at J, with 10 bases between the two ends. CDR1 SGHRS and CDR2 YFSETQ come from the germline V gene. The CDR3 length is 14 residues. CDR3 coding DNA: TGCGCCAGCAGCCGACGGGACCGCACAGATACGCAGTATTTT. It specifies CASSRRDRTDTQYF.

The rearrangement joins TRBV7-9 to TRBJ1-1, with D perhaps TRBD1 (6 bases). The germline V gene encodes CDR1 SEHNR and CDR2 FQNEAQ (reference sequence). Trimming cost V 2 bases and J 4 bases, with 14 bases left between them. The CDR3 has 15 amino acids. DNA for the CDR3: TGTGCCAGCAGCTTAATCCGGGGGCGCCCCACTGAAGCTTTCTTT. This sequence encodes CASSLIRGRPTEAFF.

The genes are TRBV10-3 and TRBJ2-1; 12 nucleotides agree with TRBD2. Germline loops: CDR1 ENHRY, CDR2 SYGVKD. Trimming at V came to 0 bases and at J to 8 bases, leaving 5 bases not matched to a gene. The CDR3 covers 16 residues. The CDR3 bases are TGTGCCATCAGTGAGTCCCTAGCGGGGGGGCGAGATGAGCAGTTCTTC. Translation gives CAISESLAGGRDEQFF.

This clonotype showed up many times. The CDR3, as DNA: TGTGCCAGCGCGGGACTAGCGGGGCGCAACGAGCAGTTCTTC. This encodes CASAGLAGRNEQFF. The chain couples TRBV27 to TRBJ2-1; TRBD2 aligns across 13 bases. This CDR3 region has 14 residues. V shed 8 bases, J shed 10 bases, and the junction held 8 bases outside the gene matches. Germline-derived CDR1 and CDR2 are MNHEY and SMNVEV (reference sequence).

About this clonotype itself: Being one base from a much bigger clone, this may be a read error. The V and J genes are TRBV13 and TRBJ1-1, with TRBD1 matching over 9 bases. The trim removed 4 bases at V and 0 bases at J, leaving 12 bases unmatched. This CDR3 spans 18 amino acids. Germline-derived CDR1 and CDR2 are PRHDT and FYEKMQ (reference sequence). This CDR3 is CASSSPLGQGEMNTEAFF. CDR3 nucleotides: TGTGCCAGCAGCTCCCCCCTGGGACAGGGCGAAATGAACACTGAAGCTTTCTTT.

This clonotype has just a few counts. The rearrangement uses TRBV28 and TRBJ1-1; D remains unclear. The CDR3 spans 13 residues. Per germline, CDR1 MDHEN and CDR2 SYDVKM. Trimming shortened V by 8 bases and J by 0 bases, and 10 bases separated the two germline ends. The CDR3 loop reads CASGSFLNTEAFF. For the CDR3, the DNA is TGTGCCAGCGGAAGCTTTTTGAACACTGAAGCTTTCTTT.

This clonotype was seen at least ten times. The gene calls are TRBV29-1 and TRBJ1-1; 7 positions agree with TRBD1. The ends lost 4 bases at V and 1 base at J; junction bases unmatched: 3. The germline V gene has CDR1 SQVTM and CDR2 ANQGSEA. The CDR3 sequence is 13 residues long. DNA for the CDR3: TGCAGCGTTGTGGACAGGACGAACACTGAAGCTTTCTTT. It specifies CSVVDRTNTEAFF. Full variable domain (outside the CDR3, taken from reference TRBV29-1 and TRBJ1-1): SAVISQKPSRDICQRGTSLTIQCQVDSQVTMMFWYRQQPGQSLTLIATANQGSEATYESGFVIDKFPISRPNLTFSTLTVSNMSPEDSSIYLCSVVDRTNTEAFFGQGTRLTVV.

This clonotype was counted between two and nine times. The chain carries TRBV29-1 and TRBJ2-1, with D tentatively TRBD2 (5 bases). The CDR3 is 13 residues long. Germline CDR1 SQVTM, CDR2 ANQGSEA. Trimming shortened V by 0 bases and J by 8 bases, and 11 bases separated the two germline ends. CDR3 coding DNA: TGCAGCGTTGAAGACACCAGGCGGGATGAGCAGTTCTTC. Its translation: CSVEDTRRDEQFF.

This clonotype has more than one count but fewer than ten. The chain recombines TRBV4-1 with TRBJ1-5; D is unresolved. CDR3 length: 15 residues. Germline CDR1 and CDR2: MGHRA and YSYEKL. V lost 0 bases, J lost 8 bases, and 14 bases lay in between. The CDR3 DNA is TGCGCCAGCAGCCAAGATACAGCGGGAATGGAGCCCCAGCATTTT. Its translation: CASSQDTAGMEPQHF.

This clonotype was counted many times. The CDR3 sequence is CAISVGRAGVGEQYF. The CDR3 DNA is TGTGCCATCAGTGTAGGGCGAGCGGGGGTGGGCGAGCAGTACTTC. This chain links TRBV10-3 with TRBJ2-7; 8 nucleotides agree with TRBD2. The CDR3 sequence is 15 residues long. V trimming: 4 bases; J trimming: 6 bases; junction bases outside the gene matches: 11. The germline gives CDR1 ENHRY, CDR2 SYGVKD.

The V gene is TRBV6-2 or TRBV6-3, the J gene TRBJ2-1; D gene ambiguous. The V end lost 0 bases, the J end lost 7 bases, and 10 bases lay between the germline ends. CDR3 size: 14 residues. Germline-derived CDR1 and CDR2 are MNHEY and SVGEGT. The DNA of the CDR3 is TGTGCCAGCAGTTACTCGATTGTTGTAAATGAGCAGTTCTTC. The encoded protein is CASSYSIVVNEQFF.

This chain links TRBV10-1 with TRBJ2-7, with D hard to call. The CDR3 consists of 13 residues. V dropped 4 bases and J dropped 5 bases, with 12 bases sitting between them. Germline assignment: CDR1 WNHNN and CDR2 SYGVQD (reference sequence). The CDR3 region has the DNA TGCGCCAGCAGTGGAGCCGATCATCACGAGCAGTACTTC. The encoded protein is CASSGADHHEQYF.

This clonotype was detected a few times. The gene calls are TRBV20-1 and TRBJ2-4; 10 bases align to TRBD1. V lost 5 bases and J lost 7; bases outside the gene matches: 11. Germline V gene sequence: CDR1 DFQATT, CDR2 SNEGSKA (reference sequence). The CDR3 loop spans 15 amino acids. The chain's CDR3 is CSAPPRATGGNIQYF. The CDR3 bases are TGCAGTGCTCCCCCTAGAGCGACAGGGGGCAACATTCAGTACTTC.

Only a few counts were recorded for this clonotype. The chain uses TRBV7-2 and TRBJ2-3; TRBD2 matches at 9 bases. Germline lookup yields CDR1 SGHTA and CDR2 FQGNSA. This CDR3 has 15 amino acids. Losses at the gene ends were 1 base for V and 2 bases for J; bases not matched to a gene: 1. Here the CDR3 reads CASSLGGGATDTQYF. The CDR3 coding sequence is TGTGCCAGCAGCTTAGGCGGGGGGGCCACAGATACGCAGTATTTT.